Below, 21 T cell receptor beta chains from the same sample are listed, as sequenced in a study of brain T cells in children with intractable seizures. Libraries were prepared by immunoSEQ multiplex PCR; TCRdb keeps only in-frame clonotypes and omits some of them. The sample carries just under 65,000 clones, roughly 95% recorded once. The sample was peripheral blood, taken at surgery. Receptors originate from a boy younger than two with focal cortical dysplasia and intractable seizures.

The chain carries TRBV10-3 and TRBJ1-2; D might be TRBD1 (6 bases). The V end was cut by 0 bases, the J end by 4 bases, with 18 bases between. Germline CDR1 reads ENHRY; CDR2 reads SYGVKD. There are 17 residues in the CDR3. CDR3 sequence (DNA): TGTGCCATCAGTGAGTCGAAAATCGGACAGACCGCCTATGGCTACACCTTC. It yields the protein CAISESKIGQTAYGYTF.

The rearrangement links TRBV5-1 to TRBJ1-6, with 8 bases identical to TRBD1. The V gene's germline CDR1 is SGHRS and CDR2 YFSETQ. The CDR3 spans 15 residues. V lost 4 bases and J lost 9; bases outside the gene matches: 9. CDR3 loop: CASSQGAGQISPLHF. The CDR3, as DNA: TGCGCCAGCAGCCAGGGGGCCGGGCAAATTTCACCCCTCCACTTT.

The gene calls are TRBV2 and TRBJ1-6; perhaps TRBD1 as D (5 bases). CDR3 length equals 14 residues. CDR1 and CDR2 from the germline V gene are SNHLY and FYNNEI. Trimming pared 4 bases from V and 9 bases from J, leaving 13 bases between. CDR3 amino acids: CASSVFRDASPLHF. For the CDR3, the DNA is TGTGCCAGCAGTGTCTTCAGGGATGCTTCACCCCTCCACTTT.

CDR3 in amino acids: CASSRTSVSYNEQFF. DNA for the CDR3: TGTGCCAGCAGCCGGACTAGCGTTTCCTACAATGAGCAGTTCTTC. The rearrangement uses TRBV7-9 and TRBJ2-1, with 9 bases matching TRBD2. After removal of 5 bases from V and 1 base from J, the junction contained 3 bases not matched to a gene. The CDR3 runs to 15 residues. Germline assignment: CDR1 SEHNR and CDR2 FQNEAQ (reference sequence).

V usage is TRBV7-9 and J usage is TRBJ1-1; no reliable D call. The CDR3 runs to 15 residues. The V end was cut by 1 base, the J end by 6 bases, with 15 bases between. The germline V gene has CDR1 SEHNR and CDR2 FQNEAQ (reference sequence). Written as DNA, the CDR3 is TGTGCCAGCAGCTTAGACGGCACAAACCCCGCTGAAGCTTTCTTT. The encoded protein is CASSLDGTNPAEAFF.

This clone was observed once. This chain connects TRBV19 to TRBJ2-2; D might be TRBD1 (5 bases). Germline loops: CDR1 LNHDA, CDR2 SQIVND (reference sequence). The CDR3 contains 16 residues. The V gene lost 5 bases and the J gene lost 4 bases, with 17 bases spanning the gap. The CDR3 is CASSRLGAPSTGELFF. As DNA, the CDR3 is TGTGCCAGTAGTCGCTTAGGGGCTCCTAGCACCGGGGAGCTGTTTTTT. Drawing the rest from reference TRBV19 and TRBJ2-2, the complete variable domain is DGGITQSPKYLFRKEGQNVTLSCEQNLNHDAMYWYRQDPGQGLRLIYYSQIVNDFQKGDIAEGYSVSREKKESFPLTVTSAQKNPTAFYLCASSRLGAPSTGELFFGEGSRLTVL.

This clone occurred a few times. This chain connects TRBV5-4 to TRBJ2-7; TRBD1 matches 9 bases. Germline V CDR1 and CDR2: SGHNT, YYREEE (reference sequence). Trimming took 5 bases from V and 2 from J; bases not matched to a gene: 5. This CDR3 is built from 14 residues. This chain's CDR3 is CASSSDRGTYEQYF. Here the CDR3 DNA reads TGTGCCAGCAGTTCGGACAGGGGAACCTACGAGCAGTACTTC. Together with reference TRBV5-4 and TRBJ2-7, the CDR3 gives the full variable domain: ETGVTQSPTHLIKTRGQQVTLRCSSQSGHNTVSWYQQALGQGPQFIFQYYREEENGRGNFPPRFSGLQFPNYSSELNVNALELDDSALYLCASSSDRGTYEQYFGPGTRLTVT.

The CDR3 loop reads CASLTGDVVQGTQYF. In DNA, the CDR3 is TGTGCCAGCCTTACAGGGGATGTTGTTCAGGGTACGCAGTATTTT. This rearrangement joins TRBV27 to TRBJ2-3, with 7 bases that match TRBD1. Trimming at V came to 8 bases and at J to 8 bases, leaving 16 bases not matched to a gene. This CDR3 spans 15 amino acids. Per the germline V gene, CDR1 is MNHEY and CDR2 is SMNVEV (reference sequence).

The CDR3 sequence is CASSSPFGGRAGYTF. Written as DNA, the CDR3 is TGTGCCAGCAGTTCCCCCTTTGGTGGCAGGGCAGGCTACACCTTC. The rearrangement uses TRBV27 and TRBJ1-2; weak D call: TRBD1 (5 bases). This CDR3 has 15 residues. The ends were cut back, 4 bases at V and 8 bases at J, with 20 bases in the middle. Germline values: CDR1 MNHEY, CDR2 SMNVEV (reference sequence).

This chain joins TRBV7-2 and TRBJ2-5; 9 bases are shared with TRBD2. The germline V gene has CDR1 SGHTA and CDR2 FQGNSA. V dropped 5 bases and J dropped 3; count of bases not matched to a gene: 7. The CDR3 totals 15 residues. The CDR3 bases are TGTGCCAGCAGCCGCGCGGGGGGGGCAAAAGAGACCCAGTACTTC. Its protein product is CASSRAGGAKETQYF.

V and J are TRBV9 and TRBJ1-6; D unresolved. The ends were cut back, 0 bases at V and 6 bases at J, with 10 bases in the middle. Germline CDR1 reads SGDLS; CDR2 reads YYNGEE. The length of the CDR3 is 15 residues. CDR3 bases: TGTGCCAGCAGCGTAGGGGTATTTTCTAATTCACCCCTCCACTTT. This codes for CASSVGVFSNSPLHF.

The gene calls are TRBV9 and TRBJ2-3, with TRBD1 as a possible D gene (6 bases). The CDR3 is made up of 16 amino acids. Looked up from germline, CDR1 is SGDLS and CDR2 is YYNGEE. The V and J ends lost 2 bases and 5 bases respectively, with 18 bases between them. The CDR3 loop reads CASSVTGQNSLDTQYF. DNA of the CDR3: TGTGCCAGCAGCGTTACGGGACAAAATTCCCTAGATACGCAGTATTTT.

The J gene is TRBJ2-2, the V gene TRBV28; D unclear. Trimming took 3 bases from V and 3 from J, leaving 14 bases between them. Germline CDR1 and CDR2: MDHEN and SYDVKM. CDR3 length: 16 residues. The CDR3 spells CASSFPGPGYTGELFF. DNA for the CDR3: TGTGCCAGCAGTTTCCCGGGCCCAGGCTACACCGGGGAGCTGTTTTTT.

This clone was recorded only once. The rearrangement joins TRBV5-1 to TRBJ2-3, with D perhaps matching TRBD1 (5 bases). The CDR3 length is 15 residues. Germline CDR1 reads SGHRS; CDR2 reads YFSETQ. V was cut by 0 bases and J by 4 bases, with 12 bases left in between. The CDR3 sequence is CASSLVVSGSDTQYF. CDR3 bases: TGCGCCAGCAGCTTGGTGGTTTCAGGGTCAGATACGCAGTATTTT.

The chain links TRBV3-1 (or the pseudogene TRBV3-2) to TRBJ2-3; D might be TRBD2 (5 bases). Germline V gives CDR1 LGHDT, CDR2 YNNKEL (reference sequence). This CDR3 is built from 15 residues. The germline V and J ends were trimmed by 4 bases and 6 bases, with 17 bases remaining between them. The CDR3 here is CASSPSRDPGDTQYF. In nucleotides, the CDR3 is TGTGCCAGCAGCCCGTCGCGTGACCCGGGGGATACGCAGTATTTT.

CDR3 nucleotides: TGTGCCATCAGTGAGTCACGAAATACGCAGTATTTT. The encoded protein is CAISESRNTQYF. The chain uses TRBV10-3 and TRBJ2-3; D is uncertain. The CDR3 runs 12 residues. V was cut by 0 bases and J by 7 bases, with 5 bases left in between. The germline V gene encodes CDR1 ENHRY and CDR2 SYGVKD.

The chain links TRBV19 to TRBJ2-1, with D possibly matching TRBD1 (5 bases). The CDR3 contains 14 residues. Deletions cut 3 bases from V and 2 bases from J, with 8 bases between. Germline V lookup: CDR1 LNHDA, CDR2 SQIVND (reference sequence). Here the CDR3 reads CASSISTAYNEQFF. The CDR3 region has the DNA TGTGCCAGTAGTATCTCGACAGCCTACAATGAGCAGTTCTTC.

CDR3 coding DNA: TGTGCCAGTAGTATCCCCTATAATTCACCCCTCCACTTT. It is translated as CASSIPYNSPLHF. The chain uses TRBV19 and TRBJ1-6; no firm D call. The CDR3 totals 13 residues. Germline CDR1 reads LNHDA; CDR2 reads SQIVND (reference sequence). The V end lost 3 bases, the J end lost 2 bases, and 2 bases lay between the germline ends.

The chain is built from TRBV28 and TRBJ2-7, with D possibly being TRBD1 or TRBD2 (5 bases each). CDR1 and CDR2 (germline): MDHEN, SYDVKM. Trimming took 10 bases from V and 2 from J, leaving 12 bases between them. The CDR3 spans 12 residues. CDR3 sequence: CATTGQTYEQYF. The CDR3, as DNA: TGTGCCACTACGGGGCAAACCTACGAGCAGTACTTC.

In this sample, this clone turned up once. The V and J genes are TRBV5-1 and TRBJ2-7; possible D gene TRBD2, 5 bases. This CDR3 has 16 amino acids. The germline gives CDR1 SGHRS, CDR2 YFSETQ. V was pared by 7 bases and J by 6 bases, with 26 bases between. Here the CDR3 reads CASLKSPGTPSAEQYF. CDR3 nucleotide sequence: TGCGCCAGCCTAAAATCCCCGGGAACTCCCTCCGCCGAGCAGTACTTC.

The chain carries TRBV14 and TRBJ1-1; 7 bases agree with TRBD1. After removal of 5 bases from V and 2 bases from J, the junction contained 20 bases not matched to a gene. The CDR3 is 19 residues long. Germline-derived CDR1 and CDR2 are SGHDN and FVKESK. This CDR3 reads CASSKKKGLGNRGNTEAFF. DNA of the CDR3: TGTGCCAGCAGCAAAAAGAAAGGGCTCGGGAACAGGGGAAACACTGAAGCTTTCTTT.